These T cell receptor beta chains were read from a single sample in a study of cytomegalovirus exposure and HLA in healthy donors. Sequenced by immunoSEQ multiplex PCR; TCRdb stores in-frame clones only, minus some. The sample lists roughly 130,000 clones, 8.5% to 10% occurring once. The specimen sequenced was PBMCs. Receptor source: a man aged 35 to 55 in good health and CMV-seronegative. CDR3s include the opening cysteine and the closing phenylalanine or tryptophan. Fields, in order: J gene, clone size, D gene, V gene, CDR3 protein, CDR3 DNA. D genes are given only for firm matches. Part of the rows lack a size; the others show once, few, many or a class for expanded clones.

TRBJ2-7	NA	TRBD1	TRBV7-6	CASSLVTHEQGTYEQYF	TGTGCCAGCAGCTTAGTAACCCATGAACAGGGGACCTACGAGCAGTACTTC
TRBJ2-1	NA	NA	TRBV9	CASSSPGEQFF	TGTGCCAGCAGCTCCCCGGGTGAGCAGTTCTTC
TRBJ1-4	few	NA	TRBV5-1	CASSLGAGEKLFF	TGCGCCAGCAGCTTGGGCGCAGGTGAAAAACTGTTTTTT
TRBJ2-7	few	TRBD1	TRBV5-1	CASSAGTGRVYEQYF	TGCGCCAGCAGCGCGGGGACAGGGAGGGTCTACGAGCAGTACTTC
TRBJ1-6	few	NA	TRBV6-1	CASSELRSSYNSPLHF	TGTGCCAGCAGTGAACTCCGGAGCTCCTATAATTCACCCCTCCACTTT
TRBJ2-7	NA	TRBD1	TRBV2	CASSVVGTGGYEQYF	TGTGCCAGCAGTGTAGTGGGGACAGGGGGCTACGAGCAGTACTTC
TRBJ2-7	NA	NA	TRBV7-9	CASSLGPLYEQYF	TGTGCCAGCAGCTTAGGTCCACTCTACGAGCAGTACTTC
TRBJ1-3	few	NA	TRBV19	CASRLNSGNTIYF	TGTGCCAGTAGGCTAAACTCTGGAAACACCATATATTTT
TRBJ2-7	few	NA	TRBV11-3	CASSLGTATEQYF	TGTGCCAGCAGCTTAGGCACAGCAACGGAGCAGTACTTC
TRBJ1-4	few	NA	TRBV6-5	CASSYSGGAGEKLFF	TGTGCCAGCAGTTACTCCGGGGGGGCAGGCGAAAAACTGTTTTTT
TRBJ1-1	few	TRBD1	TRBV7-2	CASRGDRGFTEAFF	TGTGCCAGCCGAGGGGACAGGGGATTCACTGAAGCTTTCTTT
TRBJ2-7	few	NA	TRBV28	CASSSPSYEQYF	TGTGCCAGCAGCTCTCCTTCCTACGAGCAGTACTTC
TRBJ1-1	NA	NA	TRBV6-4	CASSGDGGTEAFF	TGTGCCAGCAGTGGAGATGGGGGGACTGAAGCTTTCTTT
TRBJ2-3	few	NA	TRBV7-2	CASSSEGSHTQYF	TGTGCCAGCAGCTCGGAGGGTTCCCATACGCAGTATTTT
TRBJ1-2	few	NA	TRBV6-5	CASSYAGGGANYGYTF	TGTGCCAGCAGTTATGCGGGAGGGGGAGCTAACTATGGCTACACCTTC
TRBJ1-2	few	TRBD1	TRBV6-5	CASSPDRGLGGYTF	TGTGCCAGCAGCCCGGACAGGGGGTTAGGTGGCTACACCTTC
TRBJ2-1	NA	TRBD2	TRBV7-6	CASSASGGHNEQFF	TGTGCCAGCAGCGCTAGCGGGGGGCACAATGAGCAGTTCTTC
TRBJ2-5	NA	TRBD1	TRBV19	CASRPGTGSETQYF	TGTGCCAGTAGGCCCGGGACAGGCTCAGAGACCCAGTACTTC
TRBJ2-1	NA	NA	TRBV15	CATRDPGSSYNEQFF	TGTGCCACCAGAGACCCGGGGAGCTCCTACAATGAGCAGTTCTTC
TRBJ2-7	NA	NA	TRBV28	CASTIQGYSYEQYF	TGTGCCAGCACCATTCAGGGATACTCCTACGAGCAGTACTTC
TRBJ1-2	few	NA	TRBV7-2	CASSPTTVNYGYTF	TGTGCCAGCAGCCCGACGACAGTTAACTATGGCTACACCTTC
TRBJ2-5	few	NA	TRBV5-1	CASSAGIQETQYF	TGCGCCAGCAGCGCAGGGATCCAAGAGACCCAGTACTTC
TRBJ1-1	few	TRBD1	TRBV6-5	CASSSGGMNTEAFF	TGTGCCAGCAGTTCAGGGGGTATGAACACTGAAGCTTTCTTT